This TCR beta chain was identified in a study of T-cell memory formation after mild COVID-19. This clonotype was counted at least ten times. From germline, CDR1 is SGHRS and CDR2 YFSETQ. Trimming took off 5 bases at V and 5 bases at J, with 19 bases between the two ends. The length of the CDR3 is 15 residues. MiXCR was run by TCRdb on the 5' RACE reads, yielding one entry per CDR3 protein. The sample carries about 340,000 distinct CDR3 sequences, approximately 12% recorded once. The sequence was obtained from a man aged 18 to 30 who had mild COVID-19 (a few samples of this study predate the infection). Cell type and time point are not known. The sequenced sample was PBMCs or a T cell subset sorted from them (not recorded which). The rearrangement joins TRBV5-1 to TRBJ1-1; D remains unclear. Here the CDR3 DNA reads TGCGCCAGCAGACACTACGGGAGAGGGAGGACTGAAGCTTTCTTT. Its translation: CASRHYGRGRTEAFF.